Presented here are 10 T cell receptor beta chains from one specimen sequenced in a study of tumor-infiltrating lymphocytes in localized non-small cell lung cancer. Produced via immunoSEQ multiplex PCR; TCRdb's table is partial and in-frame only. Of around 9,000 clones listed, about 77% are singletons. Sequencing used uninvolved lung tissue not adjacent to the tumor. The receptors originated from a human donor with non-small cell lung cancer.

This clone has a single count. The chain employs TRBV4-1 and TRBJ2-2; 10 positions match TRBD2. J lost 2 bases, V lost 0 bases, and 6 bases had no gene match. This CDR3 spans 18 amino acids. CDR1 is MGHRA, CDR2 YSYEKL, per germline. This CDR3 is CASSQELVAGGNTGELFF. Here the CDR3 DNA reads TGCGCCAGCAGCCAAGAGCTGGTAGCGGGGGGAAACACCGGGGAGCTGTTTTTT.

The chain combines TRBV27 with TRBJ2-7; TRBD1 agrees at 10 bases. Trimming at V came to 6 bases and at J to 6 bases, leaving 8 bases not matched to a gene. CDR1 is MNHEY, CDR2 SMNVEV, per germline (reference sequence). CDR3 length equals 14 residues. The chain's CDR3 is CASSHRDRGSEQYF. The CDR3 region has the DNA TGTGCCAGCAGCCATCGGGACAGGGGATCCGAGCAGTACTTC.

This chain connects TRBV2 to TRBJ1-2; no reliable D call. This CDR3 contains 11 residues. Trimming left V 8 bases short and J 2 bases short, with 6 bases between. CDR1 is SNHLY and CDR2 is FYNNEI in the germline V gene. CDR3 bases: TGTGCCAGCGGCGCCAACTATGGCTACACCTTC. This encodes CASGANYGYTF.

This clone is a singleton in its sample. The chain uses TRBV4-1 and TRBJ2-5; D possibly corresponds to TRBD1 (6 bases). V lost 5 bases and J lost 1, with 14 bases in between. Germline V lookup: CDR1 MGHRA, CDR2 YSYEKL. The CDR3 contains 15 residues. CDR3 amino acids: CASSYRDRLQETQYF. In DNA form, the CDR3 reads TGCGCCAGCAGCTATCGCGACAGGCTCCAAGAGACCCAGTACTTC.

In the case of this clone: This sample includes further DNA sequences coding for the same CDR3. This chain uses TRBV5-1 with TRBJ2-5, with D perhaps given as TRBD1 or TRBD2 (5 bases each). Trimming removed 0 bases at V and 4 bases at J, with 10 bases between. From germline, CDR1 is SGHRS and CDR2 YFSETQ. CDR3 length: 14 amino acids. The CDR3 is CASSLGQGAETQYF. CDR3 bases: TGCGCCAGCAGCTTGGGCCAGGGAGCAGAGACCCAGTACTTC.

Written as DNA, the CDR3 is TGCGCCAGCAGTGAGACGTCTAGCGCTAATACGCAGTATTTT. Residues: CASSETSSANTQYF. The chain combines TRBV10-2 with TRBJ2-3, with D possibly being TRBD2 (6 bases). The V and J ends lost 2 bases and 7 bases respectively, with 13 bases between them. Per germline, CDR1 WSHSY and CDR2 SAAADI. The CDR3 is 14 amino acids.

The chain uses TRBV11-1 and TRBJ2-1, with D unclear. Trimming left V 4 bases short and J 9 bases short, with 13 bases between. This CDR3 has 13 residues. Germline V gene data show CDR1 as SGHAT and CDR2 as FQDESV (reference sequence). The CDR3: CASSSFAVGEQFF. CDR3 sequence (DNA): TGTGCCAGCAGCTCCTTCGCTGTGGGTGAGCAGTTCTTC. The full variable domain, completed using reference TRBV11-1 and TRBJ2-1, is EAEVAQSPRYKITEKSQAVAFWCDPISGHATLYWYRQILGQGPELLVQFQDESVVDDSQLPKDRFSAERLKGVDSTLKIQPAELGDSAMYLCASSSFAVGEQFFGPGTRLTVL.

The genes are TRBV28 and TRBJ1-2; perhaps TRBD1 as D (5 bases). This CDR3 is built from 14 residues. Germline values: CDR1 MDHEN, CDR2 SYDVKM. The V gene lost 6 bases and the J gene lost 5 bases, with 16 bases spanning the gap. The CDR3 region has the DNA TGTGCCAGCAGAATTACAGGCCATCAGTATGGCTACACCTTC. Translated, it gives CASRITGHQYGYTF.

The chain employs TRBV7-8 and TRBJ1-5; no firm D call. The CDR3 extends over 17 amino acids. V was shortened by 8 bases and J by 6 bases, with 26 bases between the two germline ends. Looked up from germline, CDR1 is SGHVS and CDR2 is FQNEAQ. CDR3 sequence: CASDSAKATGRGQPQHF. The CDR3 bases are TGTGCCAGCGACTCGGCCAAGGCCACGGGTCGGGGTCAGCCCCAGCATTTT.

This clone was seen a handful of times. The genes are TRBV6-6 and TRBJ1-2; possibly TRBD1 for D (6 bases). Trimming removed 5 bases at V and 4 bases at J, with 14 bases between. Germline V gives CDR1 MNHNY, CDR2 SVGAGI (reference sequence). The CDR3 spans 14 residues. CDR3 bases: TGTGCCAGCAGTAACGTCGGGGGCAGCTATGGCTACACCTTC. It encodes CASSNVGGSYGYTF.